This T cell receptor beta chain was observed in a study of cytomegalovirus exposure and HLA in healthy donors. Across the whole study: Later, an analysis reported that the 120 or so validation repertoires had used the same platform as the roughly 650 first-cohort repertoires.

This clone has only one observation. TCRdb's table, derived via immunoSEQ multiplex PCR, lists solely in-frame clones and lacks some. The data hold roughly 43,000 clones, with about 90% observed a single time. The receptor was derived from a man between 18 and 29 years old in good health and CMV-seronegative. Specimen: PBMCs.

The DNA for the CDR3 is TGTGCCAGCAGCGTTGGACTAGCGGGAGTGGGTGGCACAGATACGCAGTATTTT. Protein product: CASSVGLAGVGGTDTQYF. The J gene is TRBJ2-3, the V gene TRBV9; 13 nucleotides agree with TRBD2. Germline lookup yields CDR1 SGDLS and CDR2 YYNGEE. The CDR3 has 18 amino acids. With 2 bases clipped from V and 1 base from J, the junction kept 7 bases outside the gene matches.